This entry describes one T cell receptor beta chain. Its antigen is not identified. Separate cDNA molecules each had unique molecular identifiers attached to them. TCRdb reprocessed the 5' RACE reads via MiXCR and lists one record per CDR3 protein. The sample includes around 75,000 distinct CDR3 sequences, 9.5% of them seen just once. This sample was taken from a study of early T cells in non-severe SARS-CoV-2 infection. Study details: Sequencing used unsorted whole-blood bulk RNA, so chains lack pairing.

Regarding the study as a whole: VDJdb matching, biased toward anti-spike CD8 responses, missed private and CD4 specificities.

V was pared by 5 bases and J by 4 bases, with 18 bases of the junction left unmatched. Germline V gene data show CDR1 as SEHNR and CDR2 as FQNEAQ (reference sequence). This CDR3 spans 18 amino acids. This receptor was identified in an adult who was a healthcare worker with PCR-confirmed SARS-CoV-2 infection or an uninfected control (not recorded which). The J gene is TRBJ2-3, the V gene TRBV7-9; the match to TRBD2 covers 7 bases. The sequenced material came from whole blood. The CDR3 here is CASSLTTPRLARADTQYF. CDR3 coding DNA: TGTGCCAGCAGCCTTACGACACCCAGACTAGCTCGGGCAGATACGCAGTATTTT. The variable domain in full, with the rest retrieved from reference TRBV7-9 and TRBJ2-3, is DTGVSQNPRHKITKRGQNVTFRCDPISEHNRLYWYRQTLGQGPEFLTYFQNEAQLEKSRLLSDRFSAERPKGSFSTLEIQRTEQGDSAMYLCASSLTTPRLARADTQYFGPGTRLTVL.